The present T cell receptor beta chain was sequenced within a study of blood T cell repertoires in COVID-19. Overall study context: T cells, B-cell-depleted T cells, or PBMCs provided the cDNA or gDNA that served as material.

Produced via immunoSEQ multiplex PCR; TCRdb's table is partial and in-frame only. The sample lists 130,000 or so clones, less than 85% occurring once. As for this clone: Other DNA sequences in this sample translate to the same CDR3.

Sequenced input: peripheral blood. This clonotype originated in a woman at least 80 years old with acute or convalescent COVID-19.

In DNA, the CDR3 is TGTGCCAGCAGTTACCCGGTCTACGAGCAGTACTTC. Translation: CASSYPVYEQYF. This chain joins TRBV6-2 or TRBV6-3 and TRBJ2-7; D unclear. V lost 2 bases, J lost 3 bases, and 5 bases lay in between. The CDR3 has 12 residues. Germline V gene sequence: CDR1 MNHEY, CDR2 SVGEGT.